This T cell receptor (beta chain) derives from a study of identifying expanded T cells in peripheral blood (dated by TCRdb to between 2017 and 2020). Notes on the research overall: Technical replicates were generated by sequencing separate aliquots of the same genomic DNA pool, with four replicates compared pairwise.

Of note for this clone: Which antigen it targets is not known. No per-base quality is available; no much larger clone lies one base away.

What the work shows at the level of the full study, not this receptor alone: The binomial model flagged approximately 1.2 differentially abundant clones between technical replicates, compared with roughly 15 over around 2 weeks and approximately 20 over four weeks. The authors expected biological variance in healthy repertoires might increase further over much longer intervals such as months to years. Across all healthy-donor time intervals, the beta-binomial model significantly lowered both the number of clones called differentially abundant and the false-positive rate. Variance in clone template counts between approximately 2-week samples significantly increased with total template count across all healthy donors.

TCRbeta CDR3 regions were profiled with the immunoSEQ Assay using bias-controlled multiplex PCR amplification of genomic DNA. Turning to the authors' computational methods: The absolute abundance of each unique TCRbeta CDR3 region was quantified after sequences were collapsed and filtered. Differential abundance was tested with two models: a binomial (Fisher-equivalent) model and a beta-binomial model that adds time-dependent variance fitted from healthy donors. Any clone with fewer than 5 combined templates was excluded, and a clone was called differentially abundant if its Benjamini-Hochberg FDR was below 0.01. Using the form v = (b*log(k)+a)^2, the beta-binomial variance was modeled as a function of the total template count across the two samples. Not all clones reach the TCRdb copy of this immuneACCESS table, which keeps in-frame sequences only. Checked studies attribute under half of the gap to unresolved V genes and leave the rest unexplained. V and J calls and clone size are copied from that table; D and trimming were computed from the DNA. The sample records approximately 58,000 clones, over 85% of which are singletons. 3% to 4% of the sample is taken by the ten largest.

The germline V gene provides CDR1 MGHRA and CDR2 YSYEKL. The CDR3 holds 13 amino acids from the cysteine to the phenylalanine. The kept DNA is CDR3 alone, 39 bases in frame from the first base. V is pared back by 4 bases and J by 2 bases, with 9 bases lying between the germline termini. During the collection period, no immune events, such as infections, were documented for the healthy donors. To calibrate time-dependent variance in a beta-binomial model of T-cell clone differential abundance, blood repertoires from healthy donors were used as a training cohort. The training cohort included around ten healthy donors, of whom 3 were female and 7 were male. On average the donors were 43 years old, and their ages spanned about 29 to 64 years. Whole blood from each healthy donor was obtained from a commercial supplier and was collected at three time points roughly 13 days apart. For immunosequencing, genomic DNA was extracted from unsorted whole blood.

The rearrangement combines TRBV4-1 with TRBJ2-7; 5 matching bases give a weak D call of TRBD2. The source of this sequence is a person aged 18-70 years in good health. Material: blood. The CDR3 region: CASSPGVTYEQYF. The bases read TGCGCCAGCAGCCCCGGGGTTACCTACGAGCAGTACTTC.